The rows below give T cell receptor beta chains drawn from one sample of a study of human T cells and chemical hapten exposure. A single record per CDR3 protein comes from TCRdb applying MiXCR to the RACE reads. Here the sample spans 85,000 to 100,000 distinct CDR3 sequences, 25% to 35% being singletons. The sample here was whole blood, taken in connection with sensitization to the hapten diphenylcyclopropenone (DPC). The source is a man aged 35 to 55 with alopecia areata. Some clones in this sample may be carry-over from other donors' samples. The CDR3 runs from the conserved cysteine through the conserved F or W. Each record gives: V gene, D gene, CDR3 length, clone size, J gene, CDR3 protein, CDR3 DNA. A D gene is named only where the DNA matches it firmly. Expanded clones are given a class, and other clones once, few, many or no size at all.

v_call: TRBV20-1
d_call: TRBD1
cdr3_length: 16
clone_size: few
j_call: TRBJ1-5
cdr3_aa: CSAKRSTGGINQPQHF
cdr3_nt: TGCAGTGCCAAACGATCGACAGGGGGGATCAATCAGCCCCAGCATTTT

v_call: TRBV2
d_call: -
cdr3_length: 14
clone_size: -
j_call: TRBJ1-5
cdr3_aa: CASSEVSGRQPQHF
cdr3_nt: TGTGCCAGCAGTGAAGTTTCGGGGCGTCAGCCCCAGCATTTT

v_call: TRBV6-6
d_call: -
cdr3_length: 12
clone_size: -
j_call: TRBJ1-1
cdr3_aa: CASSGANTEAFF
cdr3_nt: TGTGCCAGTTCAGGGGCCAACACTGAAGCTTTCTTT

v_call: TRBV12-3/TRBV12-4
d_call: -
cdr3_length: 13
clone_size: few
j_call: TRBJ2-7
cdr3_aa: CASSPHRVGEQYF
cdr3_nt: TGTGCCAGCAGTCCCCACAGGGTCGGGGAGCAGTACTTC

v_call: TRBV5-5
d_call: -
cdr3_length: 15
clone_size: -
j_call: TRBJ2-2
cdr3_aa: CASSLVNRMTGELFF
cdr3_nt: TGTGCCAGCAGCTTGGTTAACAGGATGACCGGGGAGCTGTTTTTT

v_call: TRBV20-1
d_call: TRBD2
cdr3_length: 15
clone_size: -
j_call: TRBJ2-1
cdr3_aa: CSAPSGTSLDNEQFF
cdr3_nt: TGCAGTGCCCCGTCCGGGACTAGCTTAGACAATGAGCAGTTCTTC

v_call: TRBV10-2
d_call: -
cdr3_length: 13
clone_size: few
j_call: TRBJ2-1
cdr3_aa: CASSYNWGNEQFF
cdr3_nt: TGCGCCAGCAGTTACAACTGGGGGAATGAGCAGTTCTTC

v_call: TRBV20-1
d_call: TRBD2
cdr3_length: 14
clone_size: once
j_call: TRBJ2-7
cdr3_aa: CSARDAGGSYEQYF
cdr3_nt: TGCAGTGCTAGAGACGCGGGAGGGTCCTACGAGCAGTACTTC

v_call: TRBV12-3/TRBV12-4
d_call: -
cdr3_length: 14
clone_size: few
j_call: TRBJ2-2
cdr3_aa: CASSWGTRHGELFF
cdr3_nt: TGTGCCAGCAGTTGGGGTACCAGGCACGGGGAGCTGTTTTTT

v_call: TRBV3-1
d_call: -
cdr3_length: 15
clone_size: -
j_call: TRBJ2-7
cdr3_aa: CASSQERILSYEQYF
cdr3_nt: TGTGCCAGCAGCCAAGAACGGATACTCTCCTACGAGCAGTACTTC

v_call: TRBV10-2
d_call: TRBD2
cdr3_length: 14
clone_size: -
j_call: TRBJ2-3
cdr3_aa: CAARAISSGDTQYF
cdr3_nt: TGCGCCGCCAGGGCCATCTCTAGCGGGGATACGCAGTATTTT

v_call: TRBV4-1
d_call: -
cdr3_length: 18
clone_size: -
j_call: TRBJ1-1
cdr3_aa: CASSQDLGAGGRDTEAFF
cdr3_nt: TGCGCCAGCAGCCAAGATTTAGGGGCGGGGGGCAGAGACACTGAAGCTTTCTTT

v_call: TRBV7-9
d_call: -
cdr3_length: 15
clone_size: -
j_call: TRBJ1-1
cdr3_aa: CASSSSDGAGTEAFF
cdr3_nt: TGTGCCAGCAGCTCTAGTGACGGGGCAGGCACTGAAGCTTTCTTT

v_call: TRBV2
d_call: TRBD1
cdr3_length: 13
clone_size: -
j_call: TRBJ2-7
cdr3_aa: CASIRTGWDEQYF
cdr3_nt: TGTGCCAGCATCCGGACAGGCTGGGACGAGCAGTACTTC

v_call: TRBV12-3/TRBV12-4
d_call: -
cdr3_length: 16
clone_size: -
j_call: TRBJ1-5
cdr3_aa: CASSPSGQGKNQPQHF
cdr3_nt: TGTGCCAGCAGCCCAAGTGGTCAGGGTAAGAATCAGCCCCAGCATTTT

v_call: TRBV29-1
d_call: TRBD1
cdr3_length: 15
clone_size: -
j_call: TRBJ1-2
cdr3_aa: CSVGAGGSGGYGYTF
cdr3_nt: TGCAGCGTTGGGGCAGGGGGTTCAGGGGGATATGGCTACACCTTC

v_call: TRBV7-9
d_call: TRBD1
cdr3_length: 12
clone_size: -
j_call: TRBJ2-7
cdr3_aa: CASSFRTGEQYF
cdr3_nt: TGTGCCAGCAGCTTCCGGACAGGGGAGCAGTACTTC

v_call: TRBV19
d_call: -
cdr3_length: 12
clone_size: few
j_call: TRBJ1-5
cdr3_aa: CASSIGNQPQHF
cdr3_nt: TGTGCCAGTAGTATAGGTAATCAGCCCCAGCATTTT

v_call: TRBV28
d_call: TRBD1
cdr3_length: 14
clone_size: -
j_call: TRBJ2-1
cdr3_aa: CASSPGQGLHEQFF
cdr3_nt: TGTGCCAGCAGCCCGGGACAGGGGCTGCATGAGCAGTTCTTC

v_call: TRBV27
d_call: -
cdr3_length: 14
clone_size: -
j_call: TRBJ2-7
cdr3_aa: CASSLKVGYYEQYF
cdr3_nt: TGTGCCAGCAGTTTAAAGGTGGGGTACTACGAGCAGTACTTC

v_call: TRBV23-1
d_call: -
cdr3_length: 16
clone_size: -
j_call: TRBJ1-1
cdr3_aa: CASTPSIYRDPTEAFF
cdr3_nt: TGCGCCAGCACCCCATCCATTTACAGGGACCCCACTGAAGCTTTCTTT

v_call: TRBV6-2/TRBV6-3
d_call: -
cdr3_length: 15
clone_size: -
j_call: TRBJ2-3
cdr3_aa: CASTLGGQYTDTQYF
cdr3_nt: TGTGCCAGCACCCTAGGAGGGCAGTACACAGATACGCAGTATTTT

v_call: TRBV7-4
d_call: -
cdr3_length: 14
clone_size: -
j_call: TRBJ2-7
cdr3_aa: CASSLTVWGYEQYF
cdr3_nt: TGTGCCAGCAGCTTGACGGTCTGGGGGTACGAGCAGTACTTC

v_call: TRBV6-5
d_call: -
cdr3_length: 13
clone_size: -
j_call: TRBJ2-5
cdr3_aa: CASSYSTRETQYF
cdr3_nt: TGTGCCAGCAGTTACTCGACGAGAGAGACCCAGTACTTC